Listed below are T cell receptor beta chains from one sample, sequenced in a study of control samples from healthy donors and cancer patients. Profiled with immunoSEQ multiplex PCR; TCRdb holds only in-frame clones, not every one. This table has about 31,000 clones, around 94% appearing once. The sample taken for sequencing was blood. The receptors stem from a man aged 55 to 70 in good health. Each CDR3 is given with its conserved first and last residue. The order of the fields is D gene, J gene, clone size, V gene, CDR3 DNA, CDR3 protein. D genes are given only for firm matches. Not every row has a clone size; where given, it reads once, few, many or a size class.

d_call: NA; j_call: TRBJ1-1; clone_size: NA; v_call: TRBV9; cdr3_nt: TGTGCCAGCAGCTCAGGAAACACTGAAGCTTTCTTT; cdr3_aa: CASSSGNTEAFF
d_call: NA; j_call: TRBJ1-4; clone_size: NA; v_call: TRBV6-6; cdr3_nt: TGTGCCAGCAGTCACACTGCAACTAATGAAAAACTGTTTTTT; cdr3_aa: CASSHTATNEKLFF
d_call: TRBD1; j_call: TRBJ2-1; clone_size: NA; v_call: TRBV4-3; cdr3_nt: TGCGCCAGCAGCCAAGAGTACCGGTACAGGGGTGCCCTCAATGAGCAGTTCTTC; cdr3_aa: CASSQEYRYRGALNEQFF
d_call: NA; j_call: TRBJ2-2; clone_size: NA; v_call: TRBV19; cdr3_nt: TGTGCCATACAGGGTTGGGCCGGGGAGCTGTTTTTT; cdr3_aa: CAIQGWAGELFF
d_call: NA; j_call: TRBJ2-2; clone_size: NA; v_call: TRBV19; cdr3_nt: TGTGCCAGTAGTACCGGGCCCTGGGGGACCGGGGAGCTGTTTTTT; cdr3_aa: CASSTGPWGTGELFF
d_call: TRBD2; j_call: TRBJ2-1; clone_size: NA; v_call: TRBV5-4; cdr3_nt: TGTGCCAGCAGCCTAGGGACTAGCGGGGGGTACAAGGGTGAGCAGTTCTTC; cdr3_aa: CASSLGTSGGYKGEQFF
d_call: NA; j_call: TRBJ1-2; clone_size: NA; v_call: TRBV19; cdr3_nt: TGTGCCAGTAGTATAAGCTTAGCCCAGGCCAACTATGGCTACACCTTC; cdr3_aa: CASSISLAQANYGYTF
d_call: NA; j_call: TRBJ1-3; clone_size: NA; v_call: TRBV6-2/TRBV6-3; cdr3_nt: TGTGCCAGCAGTTACGACAGCTCTGGAAACACCATATATTTT; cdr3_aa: CASSYDSSGNTIYF
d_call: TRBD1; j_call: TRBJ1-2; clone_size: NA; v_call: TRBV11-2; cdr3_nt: TGTGCCAGCAGGGTACCAGGGGGCCCCGCGTCTGGCTACACCTTC; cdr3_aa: CASRVPGGPASGYTF
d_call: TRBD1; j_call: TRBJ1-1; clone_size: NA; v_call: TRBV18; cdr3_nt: TGTGCCAGCTCCGGACAGGGGGGGAACACTGAAGCTTTCTTT; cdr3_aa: CASSGQGGNTEAFF
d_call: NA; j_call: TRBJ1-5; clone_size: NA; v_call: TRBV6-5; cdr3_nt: TGTGCCAGCAGTTATAAACAAAGCAATCAGCCCCAGCATTTT; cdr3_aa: CASSYKQSNQPQHF
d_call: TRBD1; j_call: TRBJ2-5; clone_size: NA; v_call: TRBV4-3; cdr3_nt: TGCGCCAGCAGCCCCGGACAGGGTGGGAGAGAGACCCAGTACTTC; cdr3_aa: CASSPGQGGRETQYF
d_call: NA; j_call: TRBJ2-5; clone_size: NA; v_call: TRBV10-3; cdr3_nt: TGTGCCATCAGTGGACGGCAACAAGAGACCCAGTACTTC; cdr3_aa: CAISGRQQETQYF
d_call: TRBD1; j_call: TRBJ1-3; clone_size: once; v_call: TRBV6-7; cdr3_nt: TGTGCCAGCAGTTACGCCTTTTCGGACAGGGCGGAAGACACCATATATTTT; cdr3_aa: CASSYAFSDRAEDTIYF
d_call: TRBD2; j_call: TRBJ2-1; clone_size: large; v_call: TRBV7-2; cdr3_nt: TGTGCCAGCAGCTTAGTTCGGGCTAGCGGGGGGATTAATGAGCAGTTCTTC; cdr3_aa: CASSLVRASGGINEQFF
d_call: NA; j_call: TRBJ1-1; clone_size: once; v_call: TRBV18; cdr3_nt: TGTGCCAGCTCACAGGGGGGGACGAACACTGAAGCTTTCTTT; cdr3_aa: CASSQGGTNTEAFF
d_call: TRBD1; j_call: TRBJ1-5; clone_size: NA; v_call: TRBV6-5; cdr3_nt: TGTGCCAGCACCTTAGGACAGGTCCTGAATCAGCCCCAGCATTTT; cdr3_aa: CASTLGQVLNQPQHF
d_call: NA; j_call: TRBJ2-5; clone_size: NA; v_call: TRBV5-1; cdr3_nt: TGCGCCAGCCAAGATTACCCCGGGATGGAAGAGACCCAGTACTTC; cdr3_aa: CASQDYPGMEETQYF
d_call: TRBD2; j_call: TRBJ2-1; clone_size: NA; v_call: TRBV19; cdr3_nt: TGTGCCAGTAGTATAGACGGGGGGGTCTACAATGAGCAGTTCTTC; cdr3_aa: CASSIDGGVYNEQFF
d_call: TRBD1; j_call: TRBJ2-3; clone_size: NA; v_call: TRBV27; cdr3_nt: TGTGCCAGCAGTTTAGGACAGGCCACAGATACGCAGTATTTT; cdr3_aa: CASSLGQATDTQYF
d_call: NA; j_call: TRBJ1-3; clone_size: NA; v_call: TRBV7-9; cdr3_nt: TGTGCCAGCAGCTTGGGTAGCTTACGGCAAAACACCATATATTTT; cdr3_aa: CASSLGSLRQNTIYF
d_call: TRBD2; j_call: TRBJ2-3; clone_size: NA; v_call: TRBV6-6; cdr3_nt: TGTGCCAGCAGATTACTAGCGGAGGTACACGTTACGCAGTATTTT; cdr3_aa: CASRLLAEVHVTQYF
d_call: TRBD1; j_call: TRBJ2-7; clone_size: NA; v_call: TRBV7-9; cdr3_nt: TGTGCCAGCAACCCCCTCAAACAGGGACAGTCCTACGAGCAGTACTTC; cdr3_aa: CASNPLKQGQSYEQYF
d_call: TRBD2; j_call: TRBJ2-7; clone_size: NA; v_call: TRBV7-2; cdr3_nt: TGTGCCAGCAGCTTAGCGCAACTAGCGGGGTACGAGCAGTACTTC; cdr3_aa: CASSLAQLAGYEQYF
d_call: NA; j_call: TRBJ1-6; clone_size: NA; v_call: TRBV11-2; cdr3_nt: TGTGCCAGCAGCAGTGGGGGTCGGGACTCACCCCTCCACTTT; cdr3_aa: CASSSGGRDSPLHF
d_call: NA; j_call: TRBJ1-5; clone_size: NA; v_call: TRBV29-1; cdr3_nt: TGCAGCGTTGAAGAAGGCGGTGGTAGTCAGCCCCAGCATTTT; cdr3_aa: CSVEEGGGSQPQHF
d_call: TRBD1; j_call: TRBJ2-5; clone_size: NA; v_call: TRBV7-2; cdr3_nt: TGTGCCAGCAGCCGGGACAGGGGAGAGACCCAGTACTTC; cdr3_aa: CASSRDRGETQYF
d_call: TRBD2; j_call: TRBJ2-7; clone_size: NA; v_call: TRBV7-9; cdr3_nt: TGTGCCAGCAGCTATACTAGCGGGGGGGCCATCTCTCACGAGCAGTACTTC; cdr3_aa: CASSYTSGGAISHEQYF
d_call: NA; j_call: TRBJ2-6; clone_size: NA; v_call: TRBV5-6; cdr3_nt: TGTGCCAGCAGCTTGGTAGCCAGTCTCTCTGGGGCCAACGTCCTGACTTTC; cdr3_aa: CASSLVASLSGANVLTF
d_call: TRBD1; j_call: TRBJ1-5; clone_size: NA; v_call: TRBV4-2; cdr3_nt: TGTGCCAGCAGCCAGGGGACAGGGTCTTTTACGGGTCGTCAGCCCCAGCATTTT; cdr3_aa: CASSQGTGSFTGRQPQHF
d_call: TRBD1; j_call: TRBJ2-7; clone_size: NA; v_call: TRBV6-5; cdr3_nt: TGTGCCAGCAGTTACGGGACAGGGGGCATAGGGGAGCAGTACTTC; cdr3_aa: CASSYGTGGIGEQYF